One T cell receptor (beta chain) is described in this entry. The time point was: cycle 4 day 1 (C4D1), after less than 7 weeks of nivolumab. Each patient experienced a relapse that followed autologous stem cell transplantation, and brentuximab vedotin exposure varied. These data belong to a study of PD-1 blockade in classical Hodgkin lymphoma. Measured with immunoSEQ multiplex PCR; TCRdb has only the in-frame clones, and not every one. The sample has just under 7,500 clones, over 80% seen once; the top ten hold 25% to 35%. Trimming cost V 2 bases and J 1 base, with 8 bases left between them. CDR3 length equals 14 residues. Germline loops: CDR1 SEHNR, CDR2 FQNEAQ (reference sequence).

This clonotype was obtained from a human donor with classical Hodgkin lymphoma. This chain links TRBV7-9 with TRBJ1-2, with D hard to call. The sequencing used peripheral blood mononuclear cells (PBMCs), collected before the fourth cycle of nivolumab. In DNA, the CDR3 is TGTGCCAGCAGCTTATATCGAAATAACTATGGCTACACCTTC. It codes for CASSLYRNNYGYTF. Filled out from reference TRBV7-9 and TRBJ1-2, the complete variable domain reads DTGVSQNPRHKITKRGQNVTFRCDPISEHNRLYWYRQTLGQGPEFLTYFQNEAQLEKSRLLSDRFSAERPKGSFSTLEIQRTEQGDSAMYLCASSLYRNNYGYTFGSGTRLTVV.